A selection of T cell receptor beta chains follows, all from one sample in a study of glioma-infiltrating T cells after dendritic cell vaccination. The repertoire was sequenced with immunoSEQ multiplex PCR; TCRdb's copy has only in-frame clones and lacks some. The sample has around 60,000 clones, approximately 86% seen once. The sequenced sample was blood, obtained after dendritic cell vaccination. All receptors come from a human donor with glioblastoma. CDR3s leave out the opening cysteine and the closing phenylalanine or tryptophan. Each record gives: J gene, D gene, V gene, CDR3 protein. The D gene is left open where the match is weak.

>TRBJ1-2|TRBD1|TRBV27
ASRRDRANYYGYT
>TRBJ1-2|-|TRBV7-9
ASSPAKLVYGYT
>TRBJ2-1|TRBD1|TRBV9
ASSVGTGYVNEQF
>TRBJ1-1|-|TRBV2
AREMNTEAF
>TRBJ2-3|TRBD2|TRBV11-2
ASSPRTSGRAVNTQY
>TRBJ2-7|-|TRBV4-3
ASSPKMNIPYEQY
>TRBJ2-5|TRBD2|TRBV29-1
SVELAEDVQETQY
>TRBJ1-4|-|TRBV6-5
ASSYGGVGEKLF
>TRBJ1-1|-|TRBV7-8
ASSPGQNTEAF
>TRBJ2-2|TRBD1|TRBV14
ASSHPGQGHPVGQLF
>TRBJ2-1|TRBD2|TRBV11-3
ASSLGLAGFSYNEQF
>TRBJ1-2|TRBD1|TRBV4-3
ASSQEPGQGAQVT
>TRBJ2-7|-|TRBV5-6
ASSFDRISYEQY
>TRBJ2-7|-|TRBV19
ASGQFYEQY
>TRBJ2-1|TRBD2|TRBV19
ASRKSSGRYNEQF
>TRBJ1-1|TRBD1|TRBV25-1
ASGPGQLITEAF